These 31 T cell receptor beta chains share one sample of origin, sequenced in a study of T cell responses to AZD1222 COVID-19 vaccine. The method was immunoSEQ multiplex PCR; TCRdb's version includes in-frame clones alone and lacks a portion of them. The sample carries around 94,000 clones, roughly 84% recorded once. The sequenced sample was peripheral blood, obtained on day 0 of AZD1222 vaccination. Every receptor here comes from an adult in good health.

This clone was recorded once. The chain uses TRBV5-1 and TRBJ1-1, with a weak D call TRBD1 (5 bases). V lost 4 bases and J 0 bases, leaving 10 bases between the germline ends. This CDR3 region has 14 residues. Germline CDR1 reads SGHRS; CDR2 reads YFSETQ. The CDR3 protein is CASSKDIMNTEAFF. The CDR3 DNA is TGCGCCAGCAGCAAGGACATAATGAACACTGAAGCTTTCTTT.

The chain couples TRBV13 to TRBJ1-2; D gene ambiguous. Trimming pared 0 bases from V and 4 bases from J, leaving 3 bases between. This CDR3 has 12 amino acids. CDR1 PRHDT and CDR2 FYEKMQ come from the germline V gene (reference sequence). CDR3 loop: CASSLGVYGYTF. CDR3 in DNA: TGTGCCAGCAGCTTAGGCGTCTATGGCTACACCTTC.

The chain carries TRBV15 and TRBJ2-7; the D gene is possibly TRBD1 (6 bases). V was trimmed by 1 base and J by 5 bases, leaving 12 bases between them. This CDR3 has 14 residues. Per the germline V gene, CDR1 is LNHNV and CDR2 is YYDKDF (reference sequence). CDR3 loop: CATSRATGKDEQYF. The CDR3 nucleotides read TGTGCCACCAGCAGAGCTACAGGGAAGGACGAGCAGTACTTC.

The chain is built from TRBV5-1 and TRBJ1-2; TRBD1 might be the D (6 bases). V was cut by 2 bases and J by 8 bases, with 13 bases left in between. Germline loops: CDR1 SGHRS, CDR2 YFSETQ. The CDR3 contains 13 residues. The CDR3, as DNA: TGCGCCAGCAGCTTTAGCAGGGGTAGGGGCTACACCTTC. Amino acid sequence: CASSFSRGRGYTF.

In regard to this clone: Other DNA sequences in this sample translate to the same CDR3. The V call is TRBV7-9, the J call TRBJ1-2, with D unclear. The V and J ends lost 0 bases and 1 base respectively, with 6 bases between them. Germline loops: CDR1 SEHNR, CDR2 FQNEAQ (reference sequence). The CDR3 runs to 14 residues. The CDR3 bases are TGTGCCAGCAGCTTAGCGGGCGGTAACTATGGCTACACCTTC. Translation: CASSLAGGNYGYTF.

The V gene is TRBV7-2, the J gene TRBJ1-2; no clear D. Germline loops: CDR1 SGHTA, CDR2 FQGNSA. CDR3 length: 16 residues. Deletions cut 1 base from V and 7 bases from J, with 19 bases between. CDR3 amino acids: CASSLDSGVIGAGYTF. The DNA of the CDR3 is TGTGCCAGCAGCTTAGATAGTGGGGTCATCGGTGCTGGCTACACCTTC.

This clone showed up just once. Here the CDR3 DNA reads TGTGCCAGCAGTTACTCTGCCGGGGGAATAGCCTACGAGCAGTACTTC. Translated: CASSYSAGGIAYEQYF. The chain uses TRBV6-2 or TRBV6-3 and TRBJ2-7, with a possible D match to TRBD2 (6 bases). The CDR3 has 16 amino acids. CDR1 is MNHEY and CDR2 is SVGEGT in the germline V gene. The V gene lost 0 bases and the J gene lost 2 bases, with 14 bases spanning the gap.

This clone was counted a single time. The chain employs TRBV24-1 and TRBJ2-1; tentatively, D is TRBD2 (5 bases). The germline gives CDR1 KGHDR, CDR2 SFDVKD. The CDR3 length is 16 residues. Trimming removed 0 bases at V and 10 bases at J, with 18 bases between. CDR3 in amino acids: CATSDLLLGAGGEQFF. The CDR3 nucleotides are TGTGCCACCAGTGATTTGCTGTTAGGTGCAGGCGGGGAGCAGTTCTTC.

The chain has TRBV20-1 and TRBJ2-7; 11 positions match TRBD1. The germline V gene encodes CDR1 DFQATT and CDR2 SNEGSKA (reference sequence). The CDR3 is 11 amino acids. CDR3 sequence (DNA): TGCAGCGCCGGGACAGGGGGCGAGCAGTACTTC. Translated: CSAGTGGEQYF.

As DNA, the CDR3 is TGTGCCAGCAGCACCCCGGGTCTTGGAAACACCATATATTTT. Translating gives CASSTPGLGNTIYF. The chain employs TRBV2 and TRBJ1-3; D gene unclear. The CDR3 covers 14 residues. Germline V gene lookup returns CDR1 SNHLY and CDR2 FYNNEI. V gave up 6 bases and J gave up 3 bases, with 12 bases separating them.

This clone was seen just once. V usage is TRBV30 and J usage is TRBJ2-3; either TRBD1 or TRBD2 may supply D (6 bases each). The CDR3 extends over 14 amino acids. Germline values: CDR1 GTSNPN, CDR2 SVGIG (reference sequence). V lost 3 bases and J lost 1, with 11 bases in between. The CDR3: CAWRVGGRTDTQYF. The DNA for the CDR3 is TGTGCCTGGAGGGTGGGGGGCCGCACAGATACGCAGTATTTT.

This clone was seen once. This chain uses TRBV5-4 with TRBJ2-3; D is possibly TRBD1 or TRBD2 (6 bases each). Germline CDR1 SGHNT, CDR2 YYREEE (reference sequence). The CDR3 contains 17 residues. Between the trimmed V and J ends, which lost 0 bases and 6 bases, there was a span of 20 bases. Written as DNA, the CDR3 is TGTGCCAGCAGCTTGGAATCCCCAGGGGCCCGGGGGGATACGCAGTATTTT. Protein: CASSLESPGARGDTQYF.

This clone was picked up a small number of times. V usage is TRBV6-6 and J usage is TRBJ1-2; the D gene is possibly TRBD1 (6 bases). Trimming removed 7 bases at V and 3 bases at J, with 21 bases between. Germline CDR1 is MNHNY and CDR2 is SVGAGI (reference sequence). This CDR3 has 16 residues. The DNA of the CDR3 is TGTGCCAGCATGGCCACATTGGGGGGGCTCGACTATGGCTACACCTTC. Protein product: CASMATLGGLDYGYTF.

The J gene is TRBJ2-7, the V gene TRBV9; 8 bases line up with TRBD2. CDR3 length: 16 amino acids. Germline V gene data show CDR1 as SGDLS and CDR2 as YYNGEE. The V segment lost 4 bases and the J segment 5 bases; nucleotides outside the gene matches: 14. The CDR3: CASSSSGSGVPHEQYF. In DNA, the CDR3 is TGTGCCAGCAGCTCAAGTGGTAGCGGGGTTCCCCACGAGCAGTACTTC.

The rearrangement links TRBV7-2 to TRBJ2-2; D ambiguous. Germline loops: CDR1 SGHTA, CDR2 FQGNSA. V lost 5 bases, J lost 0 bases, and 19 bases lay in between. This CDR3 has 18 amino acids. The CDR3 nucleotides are TGTGCCAGCAGCACCTCAATAGGAGCTTTCGCGAACACCGGGGAGCTGTTTTTT. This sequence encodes CASSTSIGAFANTGELFF. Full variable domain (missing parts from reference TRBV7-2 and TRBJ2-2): GAGVSQSPSNKVTEKGKDVELRCDPISGHTALYWYRQSLGQGLEFLIYFQGNSAPDKSGLPSDRFSAERTGGSVSTLTIQRTQQEDSAVYLCASSTSIGAFANTGELFFGEGSRLTVL.

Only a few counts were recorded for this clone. CDR3 coding DNA: TGTGCCAGCAGCCAAGAAAGGACTCCAACAGATACGCAGTATTTT. Its translation: CASSQERTPTDTQYF. The genes are TRBV3-1 (or the pseudogene TRBV3-2) and TRBJ2-3; D might be TRBD2 (5 bases). The germline CDR1 and CDR2 sequences are LGHDT and YNNKEL (reference sequence). The CDR3 has 15 residues. V was shortened by 0 bases and J by 3 bases, with 10 bases between the two germline ends.

The CDR3: CASMGPAVYEQYF. As DNA, the CDR3 is TGTGCCAGCATGGGCCCCGCAGTCTACGAGCAGTACTTC. The rearrangement uses TRBV28 and TRBJ2-7; D is undetermined. Germline values: CDR1 MDHEN, CDR2 SYDVKM. The CDR3 contains 13 residues. V dropped 7 bases and J dropped 3 bases, with 13 bases sitting between them.

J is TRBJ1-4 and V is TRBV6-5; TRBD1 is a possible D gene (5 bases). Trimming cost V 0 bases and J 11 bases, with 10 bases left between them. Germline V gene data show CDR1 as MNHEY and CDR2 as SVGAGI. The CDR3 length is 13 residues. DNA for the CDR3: TGTGCCAGCAGTTACTCCTCGGGGGGGAAACTGTTTTTT. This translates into CASSYSSGGKLFF.

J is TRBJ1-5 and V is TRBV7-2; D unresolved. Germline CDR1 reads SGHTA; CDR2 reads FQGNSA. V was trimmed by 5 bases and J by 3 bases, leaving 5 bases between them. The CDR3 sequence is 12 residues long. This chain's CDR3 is CASSPDNQPQHF. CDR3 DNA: TGTGCCAGCAGCCCGGACAATCAGCCCCAGCATTTT.

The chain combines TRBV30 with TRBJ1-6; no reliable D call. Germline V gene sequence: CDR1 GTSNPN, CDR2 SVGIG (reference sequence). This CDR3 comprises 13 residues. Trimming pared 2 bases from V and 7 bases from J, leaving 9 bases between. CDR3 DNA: TGTGCCTGGAGTATAGGAAACAATTCACCCCTCCACTTT. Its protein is CAWSIGNNSPLHF.

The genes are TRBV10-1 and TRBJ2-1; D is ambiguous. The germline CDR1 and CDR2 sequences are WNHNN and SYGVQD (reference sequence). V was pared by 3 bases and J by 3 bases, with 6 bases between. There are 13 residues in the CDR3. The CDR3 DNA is TGCGCCAGCAGTGACGGGCTCTACAATGAGCAGTTCTTC. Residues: CASSDGLYNEQFF.

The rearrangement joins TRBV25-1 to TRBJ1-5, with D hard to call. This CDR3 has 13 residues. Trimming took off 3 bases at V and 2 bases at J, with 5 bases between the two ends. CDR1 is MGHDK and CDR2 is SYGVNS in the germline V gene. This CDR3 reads CASSDWGNQPQHF. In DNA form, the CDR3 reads TGTGCCAGCAGTGATTGGGGCAATCAGCCCCAGCATTTT.

The CDR3 region is CASSPQSGNGETQYF. In DNA form, the CDR3 reads TGTGCCAGCAGCCCCCAGAGCGGCAACGGCGAGACCCAGTACTTC. The chain is built from TRBV11-2 and TRBJ2-5; perhaps TRBD2 as D (5 bases). Trimming shortened V by 5 bases and J by 5 bases, and 18 bases separated the two germline ends. The CDR3 runs 15 residues. The V gene's germline CDR1 is SGHAT and CDR2 FQNNGV.

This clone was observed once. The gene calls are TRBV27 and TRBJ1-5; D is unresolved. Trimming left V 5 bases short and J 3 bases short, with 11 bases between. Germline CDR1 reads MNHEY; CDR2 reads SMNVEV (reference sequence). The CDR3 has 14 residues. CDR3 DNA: TGTGCCAGCAGTGTCGACGGAGTCAATCAGCCCCAGCATTTT. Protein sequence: CASSVDGVNQPQHF.

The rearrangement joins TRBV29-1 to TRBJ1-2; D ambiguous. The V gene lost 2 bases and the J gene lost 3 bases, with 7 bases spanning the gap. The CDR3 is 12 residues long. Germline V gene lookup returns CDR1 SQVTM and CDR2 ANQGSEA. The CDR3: CSVESLDYGYTF. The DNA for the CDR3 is TGCAGCGTTGAATCCCTTGACTATGGCTACACCTTC.

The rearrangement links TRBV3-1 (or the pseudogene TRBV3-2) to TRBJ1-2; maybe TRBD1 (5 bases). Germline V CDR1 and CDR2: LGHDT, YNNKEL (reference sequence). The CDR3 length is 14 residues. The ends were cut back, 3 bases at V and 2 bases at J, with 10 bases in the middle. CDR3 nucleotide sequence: TGTGCCAGCAGCCACCAAGGGGTAAACTATGGCTACACCTTC. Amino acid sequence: CASSHQGVNYGYTF.

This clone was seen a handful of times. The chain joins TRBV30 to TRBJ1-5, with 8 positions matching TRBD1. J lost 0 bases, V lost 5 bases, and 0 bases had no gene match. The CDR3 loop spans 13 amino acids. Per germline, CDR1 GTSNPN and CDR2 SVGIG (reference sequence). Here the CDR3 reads CAWQGASNQPQHF. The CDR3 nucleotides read TGTGCCTGGCAGGGGGCTAGCAATCAGCCCCAGCATTTT.

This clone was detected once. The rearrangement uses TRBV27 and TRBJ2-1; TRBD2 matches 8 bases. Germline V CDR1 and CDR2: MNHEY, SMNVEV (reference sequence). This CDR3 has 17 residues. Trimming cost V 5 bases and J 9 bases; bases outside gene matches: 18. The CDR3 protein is CASSPTPGLGGNFEQFF. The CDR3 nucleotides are TGTGCCAGCAGTCCAACCCCGGGACTAGGGGGTAACTTTGAGCAGTTCTTC.

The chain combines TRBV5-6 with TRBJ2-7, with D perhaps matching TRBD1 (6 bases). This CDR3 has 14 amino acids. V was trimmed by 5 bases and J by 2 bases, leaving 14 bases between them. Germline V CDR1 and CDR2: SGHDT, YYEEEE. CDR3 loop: CASRVQGPTYEQYF. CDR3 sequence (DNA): TGTGCCAGCAGGGTACAGGGCCCTACCTACGAGCAGTACTTC.

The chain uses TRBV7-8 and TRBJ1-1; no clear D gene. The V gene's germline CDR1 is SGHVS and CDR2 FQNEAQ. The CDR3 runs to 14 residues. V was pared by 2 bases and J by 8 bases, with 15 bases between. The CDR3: CASSLHGRAQEAFF. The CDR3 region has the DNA TGTGCCAGCAGCTTACATGGGAGAGCACAGGAAGCTTTCTTT.

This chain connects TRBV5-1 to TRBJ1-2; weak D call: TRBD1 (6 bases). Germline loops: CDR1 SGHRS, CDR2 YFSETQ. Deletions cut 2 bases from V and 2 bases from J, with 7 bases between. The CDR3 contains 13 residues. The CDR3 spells CASSFGQNYGYTF. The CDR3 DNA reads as TGCGCCAGCAGCTTTGGACAGAACTATGGCTACACCTTC.